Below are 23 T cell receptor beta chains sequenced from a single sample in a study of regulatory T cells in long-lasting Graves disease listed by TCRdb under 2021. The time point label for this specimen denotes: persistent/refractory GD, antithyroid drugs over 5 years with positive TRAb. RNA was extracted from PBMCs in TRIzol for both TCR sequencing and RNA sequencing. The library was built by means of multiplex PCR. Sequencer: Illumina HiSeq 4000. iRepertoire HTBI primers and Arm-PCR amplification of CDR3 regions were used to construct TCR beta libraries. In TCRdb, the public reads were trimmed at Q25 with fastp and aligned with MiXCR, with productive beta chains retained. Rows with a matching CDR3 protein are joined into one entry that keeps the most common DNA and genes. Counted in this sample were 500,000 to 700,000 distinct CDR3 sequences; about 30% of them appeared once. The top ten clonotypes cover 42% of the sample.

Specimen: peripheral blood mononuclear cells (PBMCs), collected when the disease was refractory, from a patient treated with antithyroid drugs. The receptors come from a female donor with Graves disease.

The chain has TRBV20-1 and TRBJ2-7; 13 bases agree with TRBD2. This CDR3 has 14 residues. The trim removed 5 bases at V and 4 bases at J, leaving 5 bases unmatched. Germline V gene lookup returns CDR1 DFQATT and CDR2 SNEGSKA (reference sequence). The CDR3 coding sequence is TGCAGTGCTTCTCGGACTAGCGGGGGTTACGAGCAGTACTTC. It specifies CSASRTSGGYEQYF.

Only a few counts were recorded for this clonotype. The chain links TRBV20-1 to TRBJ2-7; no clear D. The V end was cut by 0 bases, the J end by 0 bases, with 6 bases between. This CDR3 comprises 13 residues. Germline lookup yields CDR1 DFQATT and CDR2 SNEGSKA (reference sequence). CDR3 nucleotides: TGCAGTGCTAGAGACGTAGGCTCCTACGAGCAGTACTTC. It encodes CSARDVGSYEQYF.

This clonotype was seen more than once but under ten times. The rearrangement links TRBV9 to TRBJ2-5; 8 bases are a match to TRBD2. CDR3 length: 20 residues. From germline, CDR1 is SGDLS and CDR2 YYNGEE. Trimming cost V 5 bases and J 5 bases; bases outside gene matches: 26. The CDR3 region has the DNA TGTGCCAGCAGTCAAAGCCCGGGGGGGTTTGGTAGCGCTTCGTGGGAGACCCAGTACTTC. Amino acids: CASSQSPGGFGSASWETQYF.

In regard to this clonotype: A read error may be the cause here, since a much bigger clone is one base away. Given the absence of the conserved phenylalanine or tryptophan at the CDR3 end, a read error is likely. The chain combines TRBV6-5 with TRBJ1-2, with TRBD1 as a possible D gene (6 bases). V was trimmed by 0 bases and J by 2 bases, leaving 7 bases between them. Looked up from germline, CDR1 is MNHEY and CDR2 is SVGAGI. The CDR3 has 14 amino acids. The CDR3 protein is CASSYSGQNYGYTL. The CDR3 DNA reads TGTGCCAGCAGTTACTCCGGACAGAACTATGGCTACACCCTC.

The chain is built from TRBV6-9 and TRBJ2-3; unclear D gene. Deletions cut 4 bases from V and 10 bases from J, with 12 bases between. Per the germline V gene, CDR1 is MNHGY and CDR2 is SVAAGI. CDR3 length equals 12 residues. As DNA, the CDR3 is TGTGCCAGCAGTTCTCTCAATGCACCGCAGTATTTT. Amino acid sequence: CASSSLNAPQYF.

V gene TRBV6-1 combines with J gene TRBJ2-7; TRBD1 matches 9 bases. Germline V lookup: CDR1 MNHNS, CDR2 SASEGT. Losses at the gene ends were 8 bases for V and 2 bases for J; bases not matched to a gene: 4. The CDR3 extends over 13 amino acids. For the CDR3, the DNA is TGTGCCAGCGGCGGACAGGGGACCTACGAGCAGTACTTC. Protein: CASGGQGTYEQYF.

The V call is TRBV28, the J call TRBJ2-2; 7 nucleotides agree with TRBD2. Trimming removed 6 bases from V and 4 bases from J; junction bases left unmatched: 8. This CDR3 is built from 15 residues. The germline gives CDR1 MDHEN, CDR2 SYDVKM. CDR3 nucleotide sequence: TGTGCCAGCAGCCGACAACGGACTAGCACCGGGGAGCTGTTTTTT. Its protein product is CASSRQRTSTGELFF.

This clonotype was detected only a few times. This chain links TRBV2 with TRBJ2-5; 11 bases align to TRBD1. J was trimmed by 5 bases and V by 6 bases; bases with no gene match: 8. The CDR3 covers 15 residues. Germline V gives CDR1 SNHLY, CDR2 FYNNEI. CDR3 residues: CASRTGQGGGETQYF. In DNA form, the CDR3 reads TGTGCCAGCAGGACGGGACAGGGGGGTGGGGAGACCCAGTACTTC.

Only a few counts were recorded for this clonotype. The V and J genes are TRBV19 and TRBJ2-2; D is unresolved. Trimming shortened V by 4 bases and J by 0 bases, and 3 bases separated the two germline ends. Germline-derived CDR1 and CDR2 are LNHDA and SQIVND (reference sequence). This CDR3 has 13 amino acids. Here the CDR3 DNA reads TGTGCCAGTAGTAGCTCGAACACCGGGGAGCTGTTTTTT. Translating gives CASSSSNTGELFF.

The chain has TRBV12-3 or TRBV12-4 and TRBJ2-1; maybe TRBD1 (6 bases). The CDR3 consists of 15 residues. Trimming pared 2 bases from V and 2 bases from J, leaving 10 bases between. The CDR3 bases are TGTGCCAGCAGTTTAAGGGGGACAACCTACAATGAGCAGTTCTTC. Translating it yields CASSLRGTTYNEQFF.

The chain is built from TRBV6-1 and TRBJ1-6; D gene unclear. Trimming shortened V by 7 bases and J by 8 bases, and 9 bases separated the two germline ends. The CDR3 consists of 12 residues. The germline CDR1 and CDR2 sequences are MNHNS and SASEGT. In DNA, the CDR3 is TGTGCCAGCAAGGCAGAACATTCACCCCTCCACTTT. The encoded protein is CASKAEHSPLHF.

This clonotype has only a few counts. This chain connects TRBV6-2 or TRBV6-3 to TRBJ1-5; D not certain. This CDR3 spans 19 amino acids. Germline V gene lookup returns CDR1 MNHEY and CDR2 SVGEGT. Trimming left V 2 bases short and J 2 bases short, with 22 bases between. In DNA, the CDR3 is TGTGCCAGCAGTTACGATTCGGTGCGCGCAGTCAGTGGCAATCAGCCCCAGCATTTT. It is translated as CASSYDSVRAVSGNQPQHF.

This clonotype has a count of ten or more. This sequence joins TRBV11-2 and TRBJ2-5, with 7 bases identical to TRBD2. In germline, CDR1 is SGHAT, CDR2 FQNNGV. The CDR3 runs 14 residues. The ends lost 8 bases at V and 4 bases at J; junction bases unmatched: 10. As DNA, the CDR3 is TGTGCCAGCGGAGTAACCTGGGGGGGAGAGACCCAGTACTTC. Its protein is CASGVTWGGETQYF.

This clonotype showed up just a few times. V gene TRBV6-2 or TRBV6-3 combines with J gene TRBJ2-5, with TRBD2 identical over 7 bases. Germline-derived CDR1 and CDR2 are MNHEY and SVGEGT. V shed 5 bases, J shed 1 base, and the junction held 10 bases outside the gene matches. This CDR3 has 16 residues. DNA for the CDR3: TGTGCCAGCAGTGTCCTTTCGGGGGAGGGCCAAGAGACCCAGTACTTC. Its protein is CASSVLSGEGQETQYF.

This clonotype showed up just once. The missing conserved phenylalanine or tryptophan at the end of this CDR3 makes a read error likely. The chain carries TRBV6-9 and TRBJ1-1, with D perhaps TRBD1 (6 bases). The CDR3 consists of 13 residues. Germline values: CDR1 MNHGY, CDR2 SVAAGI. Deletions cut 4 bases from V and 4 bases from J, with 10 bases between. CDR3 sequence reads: CASSSGVGTEAFS. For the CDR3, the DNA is TGTGCCAGCAGTTCAGGGGTGGGCACTGAAGCTTTCTCT.

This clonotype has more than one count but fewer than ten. CDR3 DNA: TGTGCCAGCAGCCAAATAAACGAGGGTTCCGCTTTCTTT. The encoded protein is CASSQINEGSAFF. The chain is built from TRBV7-2 and TRBJ1-1; no clear D. The CDR3 covers 13 residues. The V end was cut by 5 bases, the J end by 11 bases, with 18 bases between. Per germline, CDR1 SGHTA and CDR2 FQGNSA.

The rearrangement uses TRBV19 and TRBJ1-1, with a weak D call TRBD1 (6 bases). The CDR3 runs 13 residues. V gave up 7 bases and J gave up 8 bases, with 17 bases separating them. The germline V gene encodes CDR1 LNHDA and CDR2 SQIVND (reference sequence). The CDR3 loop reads CASTYTGLPEAFF. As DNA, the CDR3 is TGTGCCAGTACTTATACAGGGCTACCGGAAGCTTTCTTT.

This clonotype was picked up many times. The CDR3 loop is CASSLLGANTEAFF. Here the CDR3 DNA reads TGTGCCAGCAGTCTCCTCGGGGCCAACACTGAAGCTTTCTTT. The V gene is TRBV28, the J gene TRBJ1-1; TRBD1 is a possible D gene (5 bases). This CDR3 has 14 amino acids. The germline gives CDR1 MDHEN, CDR2 SYDVKM. V lost 5 bases to trimming and J lost 2 bases, with 12 bases between them.

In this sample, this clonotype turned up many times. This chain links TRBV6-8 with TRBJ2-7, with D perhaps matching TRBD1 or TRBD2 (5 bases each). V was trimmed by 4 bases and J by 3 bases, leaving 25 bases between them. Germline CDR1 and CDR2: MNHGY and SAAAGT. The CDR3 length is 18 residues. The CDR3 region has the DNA TGTGCCAGCAGTTGCCTCCCATTAACCGGGACGGATCACTACGAGCAGTACTTC. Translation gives CASSCLPLTGTDHYEQYF.

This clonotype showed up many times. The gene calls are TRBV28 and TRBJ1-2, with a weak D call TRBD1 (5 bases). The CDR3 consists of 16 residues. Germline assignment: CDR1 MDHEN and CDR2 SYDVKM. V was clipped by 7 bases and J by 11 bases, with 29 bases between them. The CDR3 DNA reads TGTGCCAGCACTTTGCGGGTGACAGCAGGGCATTCAGGTTACACCTTC. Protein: CASTLRVTAGHSGYTF.

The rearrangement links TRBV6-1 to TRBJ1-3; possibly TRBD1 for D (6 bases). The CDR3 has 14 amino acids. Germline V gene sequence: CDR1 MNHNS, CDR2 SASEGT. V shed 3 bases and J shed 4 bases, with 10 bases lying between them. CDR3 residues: CASSDRGTGNTIYF. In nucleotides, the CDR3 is TGTGCCAGCAGTGACAGGGGAACAGGAAACACCATATATTTT.

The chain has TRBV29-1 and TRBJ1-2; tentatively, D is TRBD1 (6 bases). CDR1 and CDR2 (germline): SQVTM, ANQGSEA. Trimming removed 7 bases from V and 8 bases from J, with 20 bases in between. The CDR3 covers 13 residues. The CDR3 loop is CSAALDSIKGYTF. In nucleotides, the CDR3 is TGCAGCGCGGCGTTGGACAGTATTAAAGGCTACACCTTC. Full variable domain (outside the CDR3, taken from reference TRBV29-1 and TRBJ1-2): SAVISQKPSRDICQRGTSLTIQCQVDSQVTMMFWYRQQPGQSLTLIATANQGSEATYESGFVIDKFPISRPNLTFSTLTVSNMSPEDSSIYLCSAALDSIKGYTFGSGTRLTVV.

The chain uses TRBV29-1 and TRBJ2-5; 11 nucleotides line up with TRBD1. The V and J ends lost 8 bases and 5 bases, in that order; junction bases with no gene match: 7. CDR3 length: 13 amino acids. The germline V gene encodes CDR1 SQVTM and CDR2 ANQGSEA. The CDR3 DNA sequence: TGCAGCACCTGGACAGGGGGCGCCGAGACCCAGTACTTC. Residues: CSTWTGGAETQYF. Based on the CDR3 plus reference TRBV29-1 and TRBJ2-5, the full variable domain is SAVISQKPSRDICQRGTSLTIQCQVDSQVTMMFWYRQQPGQSLTLIATANQGSEATYESGFVIDKFPISRPNLTFSTLTVSNMSPEDSSIYLCSTWTGGAETQYFGPGTRLLVL.